This T cell receptor (beta chain) was identified during a study of T cell responses to AZD1222 COVID-19 vaccine. This CDR3 is built from 17 residues. V was clipped by 0 bases and J by 1 base, with 15 bases between them. Profiling relied on immunoSEQ multiplex PCR, and the TCRdb table lists in-frame clones only, not all of them. This table has about 120,000 clones, roughly nine tenths appearing once. The chain joins TRBV23-1 to TRBJ1-1; a possible D gene is TRBD1 (5 bases). TRBV23-1 is labeled an ORF, and its function is uncertain. The source was peripheral blood, collected 28 days after the second AZD1222 dose. This sequence originates from an adult who received the AZD1222 COVID-19 vaccine. The CDR3 DNA reads as TGCGCCAGCAGTCAATCCGGGTGTGGGGACGGGAACACTGAAGCTTTCTTT. Translation gives CASSQSGCGDGNTEAFF.